This entry lists 11 T cell receptor beta chains sequenced from one sample in a study of cytomegalovirus exposure and HLA in healthy donors. Primers for the PCR totalled 60 Vbeta and 13 Jbeta. Data came from immunoSEQ multiplex PCR; TCRdb stores just in-frame clones and leaves some out. The data show under 150,000 clones, under 85% seen once. Sequencing was done on a sample of PBMCs. These receptors were obtained from a boy aged 5-17 years in good health and CMV-seronegative.

The chain uses TRBV5-4 and TRBJ2-5; 7 bases are shared with TRBD1. The CDR3 is 14 residues long. Trimming cost V 4 bases and J 4 bases; bases outside gene matches: 7. In germline, CDR1 is SGHNT, CDR2 YYREEE (reference sequence). The CDR3 DNA reads TGTGCCAGCAGCGGAACTTCAGGGGGAGAGACCCAGTACTTC. The encoded protein is CASSGTSGGETQYF.

The chain couples TRBV5-1 to TRBJ2-5; TRBD1 aligns across 9 bases. The V gene's germline CDR1 is SGHRS and CDR2 YFSETQ. The CDR3 has 14 amino acids. With 4 bases clipped from V and 5 bases from J, the junction kept 6 bases outside the gene matches. CDR3: CASSMGQGEETQYF. CDR3 nucleotide sequence: TGCGCCAGCAGCATGGGACAGGGCGAGGAGACCCAGTACTTC.

The rearrangement joins TRBV30 to TRBJ1-1; TRBD1 matches at 8 bases. V gave up 5 bases and J gave up 2 bases; unmatched junction bases: 4. The CDR3 is 13 residues long. Germline V gene sequence: CDR1 GTSNPN, CDR2 SVGIG (reference sequence). CDR3 nucleotides: TGTGCCTGGTTGACAGGGGTAAACACTGAAGCTTTCTTT. As protein: CAWLTGVNTEAFF.

The chain links TRBV27 to TRBJ1-2, with TRBD1 matching 8 bases. The CDR3 runs 13 residues. The J segment lost 6 bases and the V segment lost 7 bases, leaving 7 bases of the junction unmatched. Germline CDR1 reads MNHEY; CDR2 reads SMNVEV (reference sequence). The CDR3 coding sequence is TGTGCCAGCACAACAGGGGGAATTAATGGCTACACCTTC. It codes for CASTTGGINGYTF.

This chain connects TRBV27 to TRBJ2-3; the D gene is possibly TRBD1 (5 bases). This CDR3 is 14 amino acids long. The germline V gene has CDR1 MNHEY and CDR2 SMNVEV (reference sequence). Trimming stripped 6 bases from V and 6 bases from J, with 16 bases between. CDR3 sequence reads: CASRGPLGLDTQYF. The CDR3 coding sequence is TGTGCCAGCAGGGGGCCCCTGGGTCTGGATACGCAGTATTTT.

The chain combines TRBV5-1 with TRBJ2-5; TRBD2 matches 10 bases. This CDR3 has 16 residues. Germline CDR1 is SGHRS and CDR2 is YFSETQ. J lost 0 bases, V lost 0 bases, and 2 bases had no gene match. CDR3 region: CASSLDSGGYQETQYF. In nucleotides, the CDR3 is TGCGCCAGCAGCTTGGATAGCGGGGGGTACCAAGAGACCCAGTACTTC.

CDR3 DNA sequence: TGCGCCAGCAGCCAAGAAGTGAAGGGGGCAGGCAGGGAGACCCAGTACTTC. This codes for CASSQEVKGAGRETQYF. The gene calls are TRBV4-3 and TRBJ2-5; TRBD1 matches 7 bases. The J segment lost 5 bases and the V segment lost 0 bases, leaving 12 bases of the junction unmatched. Germline assignment: CDR1 LGHNA and CDR2 YSLEER. This CDR3 is 17 amino acids long.

The rearrangement joins TRBV19 to TRBJ1-1; D might be TRBD1 (5 bases). This CDR3 spans 13 amino acids. From germline, CDR1 is LNHDA and CDR2 SQIVND (reference sequence). V lost 2 bases and J 4 bases, leaving 8 bases between the germline ends. CDR3 bases: TGTGCCAGTAGTATATGGGGGGGCACTGAAGCTTTCTTT. It encodes CASSIWGGTEAFF.

The rearrangement uses TRBV4-2 and TRBJ2-5; 8 positions match TRBD2. With 0 bases clipped from V and 1 base from J, the junction kept 13 bases outside the gene matches. Germline V gene sequence: CDR1 LGHNA, CDR2 YNFKEQ. The CDR3 sequence is 19 residues long. Here the CDR3 DNA reads TGTGCCAGCAGCCAAGATCCCCGAGGTAGCGGGGCAACCCAAGAGACCCAGTACTTC. Its translation is CASSQDPRGSGATQETQYF.

The gene calls are TRBV30 and TRBJ1-5; D is possibly TRBD1 (6 bases). From germline, CDR1 is GTSNPN and CDR2 SVGIG (reference sequence). Trimming removed 3 bases from V and 3 bases from J, with 15 bases in between. CDR3 length: 15 amino acids. CDR3 coding DNA: TGTGCCTGGAGCCCAGGGGTATATGACAATCAGCCCCAGCATTTT. Translation gives CAWSPGVYDNQPQHF.

The sample holds a few counts of this clone. This chain uses TRBV7-2 with TRBJ1-6; no reliable D call. V shed 8 bases and J shed 8 bases, with 10 bases lying between them. The CDR3 is 12 amino acids. Looked up from germline, CDR1 is SGHTA and CDR2 is FQGNSA. CDR3 DNA: TGTGCCAGCTCCGGGGTTGATTCACCCCTCCACTTT. It specifies CASSGVDSPLHF.